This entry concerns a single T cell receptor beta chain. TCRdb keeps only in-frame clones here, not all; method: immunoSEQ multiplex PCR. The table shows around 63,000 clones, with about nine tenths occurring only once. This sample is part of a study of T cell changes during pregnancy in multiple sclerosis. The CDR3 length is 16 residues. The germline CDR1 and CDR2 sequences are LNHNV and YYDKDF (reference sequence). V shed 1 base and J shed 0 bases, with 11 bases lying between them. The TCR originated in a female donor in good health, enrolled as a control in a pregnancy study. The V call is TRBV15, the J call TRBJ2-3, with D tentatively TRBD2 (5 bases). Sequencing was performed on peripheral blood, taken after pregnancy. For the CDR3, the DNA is TGTGCCACCAGCAGAGGATCCGGGGTTAGCACAGATACGCAGTATTTT. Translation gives CATSRGSGVSTDTQYF. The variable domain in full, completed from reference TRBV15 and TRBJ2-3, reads DAMVIQNPRYQVTQFGKPVTLSCSQTLNHNVMYWYQQKSSQAPKLLFHYYDKDFNNEADTPDNFQSRRPNTSFCFLDIRSPGLGDTAMYLCATSRGSGVSTDTQYFGPGTRLTVL.